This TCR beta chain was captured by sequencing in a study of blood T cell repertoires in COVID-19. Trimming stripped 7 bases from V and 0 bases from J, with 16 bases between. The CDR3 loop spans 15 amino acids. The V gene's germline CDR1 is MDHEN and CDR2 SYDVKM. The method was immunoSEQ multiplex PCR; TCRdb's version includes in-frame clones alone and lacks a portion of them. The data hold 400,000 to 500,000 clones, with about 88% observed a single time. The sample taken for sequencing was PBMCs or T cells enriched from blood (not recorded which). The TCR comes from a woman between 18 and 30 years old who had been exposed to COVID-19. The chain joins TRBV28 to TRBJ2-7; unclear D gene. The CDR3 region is CASIADFRSSYEQYF. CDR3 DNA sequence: TGTGCCAGCATTGCTGACTTCCGCAGCTCCTACGAGCAGTACTTC.